The 4 T cell receptor beta chains in this list originate from one sample, sequenced in a study of CD8 T cells in ankylosing spondylitis. TCRdb re-analysed the 5' RACE reads in MiXCR, keeping a single row per CDR3 protein. The table includes 200,000 to 300,000 distinct CDR3 sequences, around 7.8% detected once. Sequenced input: blood, either unsorted or a sorted T cell fraction (not recorded which). The receptors come from a male donor with ankylosing spondylitis or in good health (not recorded which).

The V and J genes are TRBV20-1 and TRBJ2-7, with D possibly TRBD1 on 6 matching bases. The CDR3 contains 14 residues. The ends were cut back, 2 bases at V and 3 bases at J, with 14 bases in the middle. CDR1 and CDR2 (germline): DFQATT, SNEGSKA (reference sequence). The CDR3 protein is CSARRLMDSYEQYF. Here the CDR3 DNA reads TGCAGTGCTAGACGACTTATGGACAGCTACGAGCAGTACTTC.

This clonotype was seen only a few times. The chain joins TRBV7-2 to TRBJ1-2, with D uncertain. CDR1 is SGHTA and CDR2 is FQGNSA in the germline V gene. The CDR3 length is 13 residues. V was pared by 2 bases and J by 12 bases, with 16 bases between. This chain's CDR3 is CASSLKGIVAHTF. CDR3 DNA sequence: TGTGCCAGCAGCTTAAAAGGGATTGTCGCCCACACCTTC.

This clonotype was seen ten or more times. This CDR3 is missing its conserved last phenylalanine or tryptophan, likely due to a read error. Because the CDR3's place on the DNA is in doubt, the DNA is left out and the CDR3 is given as listed by TCRdb. V is TRBV12-3 or TRBV12-4 and J is TRBJ1-2; the table calls TRBD1, which could not be checked here. The CDR3 has 11 residues if both end residues are counted. CDR3 sequence: CASSLGTGGAL.

This clonotype was detected many times. This rearrangement joins TRBV9 to TRBJ2-5; D not resolved. Germline V gives CDR1 SGDLS, CDR2 YYNGEE. This CDR3 has 14 residues. V was shortened by 1 base and J by 4 bases, with 11 bases between the two germline ends. CDR3: CASSVRVVGETQYF. Here the CDR3 DNA reads TGTGCCAGCAGCGTACGGGTTGTGGGAGAGACCCAGTACTTC.